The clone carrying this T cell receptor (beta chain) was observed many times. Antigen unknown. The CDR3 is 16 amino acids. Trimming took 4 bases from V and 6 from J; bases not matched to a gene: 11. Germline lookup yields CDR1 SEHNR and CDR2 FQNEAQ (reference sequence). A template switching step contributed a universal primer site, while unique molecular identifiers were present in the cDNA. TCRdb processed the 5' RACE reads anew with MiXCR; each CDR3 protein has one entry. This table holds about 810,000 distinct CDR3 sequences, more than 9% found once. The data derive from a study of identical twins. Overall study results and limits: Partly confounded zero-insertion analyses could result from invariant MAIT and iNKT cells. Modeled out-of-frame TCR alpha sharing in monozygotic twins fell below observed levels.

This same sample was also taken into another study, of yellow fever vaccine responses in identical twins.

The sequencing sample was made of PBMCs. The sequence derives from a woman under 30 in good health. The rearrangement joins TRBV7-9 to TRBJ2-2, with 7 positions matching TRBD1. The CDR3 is CASSSDRSYLSGELFF. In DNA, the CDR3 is TGTGCCAGCAGCTCGGACAGGTCTTATTTATCCGGGGAGCTGTTTTTT.